Listed below are T cell receptor beta chains from one sample, sequenced in a study of CXCR3-negative and CXCR3-positive naive CD8 T cells. TCRdb reprocessed the 5' RACE reads; each CDR3 protein has one entry and no DNA is given. Across around 140,000 distinct CDR3 sequences, the top ten clones capture approximately 0.51% of the sample. The source material was naive CXCR3- CD8+ T cells from blood. The receptors shown here come from a human donor in good health. Some clones in this sample may be carry-over from other donors' samples. Both conserved end residues are part of each CDR3.

J | V | CDR3
TRBJ2-1 | TRBV27 | CASSPDTRSYNEQFF
TRBJ2-5 | TRBV9 | CASYRAEETQYF
TRBJ2-1 | TRBV6-6 | CASSSIRLADSYNEQFF
TRBJ2-7 | TRBV28 | CATSRGRGYEQYF
TRBJ2-3 | TRBV3-1 | CASKSLAGDTDTQYF
TRBJ1-4 | TRBV29-1 | CSVDGDEKLFF
TRBJ2-7 | TRBV7-9 | CASSTGTSGGGNTLYEQYF
TRBJ2-5 | TRBV12-3/TRBV12-4 | CASSLDSYQETQYF
TRBJ1-4 | TRBV29-1 | CSARVAENEKLFF
TRBJ2-7 | TRBV11-3 | CASSSPGRRRYEQYF
TRBJ2-7 | TRBV5-6 | CASSLVTGVSSEQYF
TRBJ1-2 | TRBV27 | CASSLVKGHLGGYTF
TRBJ2-1 | TRBV3-1 | CASRADNEQFF
TRBJ2-2 | TRBV10-3 | CAISESDIYTGELFF
TRBJ2-3 | TRBV7-7 | CASSWGQRGTQYF
TRBJ1-1 | TRBV27 | CASSFIEQGNTEAFF
TRBJ1-1 | TRBV12-3/TRBV12-4 | CASSFTGGGEMNTEAFF
TRBJ2-1 | TRBV28 | CASNLVSYNEQFF
TRBJ1-4 | TRBV20-1 | CSASRDPKLTNEKLFF
TRBJ2-7 | TRBV29-1 | CSVGGQGGSYEQYF
TRBJ2-1 | TRBV29-1 | CSVRANYNEQFF
TRBJ2-7 | TRBV12-3/TRBV12-4 | CASPIRGEQYF
TRBJ2-1 | TRBV28 | CASSLRKRHLNEQFF